A selection of T cell receptor beta chains follows, all from one sample in a study of OX40 agonist ivuxolimab in advanced cancers. TCRdb keeps only in-frame clones here, not all; method: immunoSEQ multiplex PCR. Among roughly 90,000 clones, roughly 93% were seen once, and the ten largest hold approximately 0.7%. The sample in question was CD4+ or CD8+ T cells sorted from blood, obtained in a trial of the OX40 agonist ivuxolimab. The source is an adult with an advanced solid tumor such as melanoma, head and neck, liver or kidney cancer. CDR3s include the opening cysteine and the closing phenylalanine or tryptophan. Each record gives: D gene, V gene, clone size, J gene, CDR3 DNA, CDR3 protein. A D gene is named only where the DNA matches it firmly. Size is stated for part of the rows, as once, few or many counts, or as a class when the clone is expanded.

.,TRBV11-3,.,TRBJ2-5,TGTGCCAGCAGTAGGGGTTTGGCAGAGACCCAGTACTTC,CASSRGLAETQYF
TRBD1,TRBV7-6,.,TRBJ2-2,TGTGCCAGCAGCCGTGCGCAGGGGGCGGCCGGGGAGCTGTTTTTT,CASSRAQGAAGELFF
.,TRBV19,.,TRBJ1-4,TGTGCCAGTAGCGCAGGAGCAACTAATGAAAAACTGTTTTTT,CASSAGATNEKLFF
.,TRBV11-2,.,TRBJ2-5,TGTGCCAGCAGCTTTGGTGGAAAAGAGACCCAGTACTTC,CASSFGGKETQYF
TRBD1,TRBV28,.,TRBJ2-7,TGTGCCAGCAGTTCGGGACAGGGGAGAACCTACGAGCAGTACTTC,CASSSGQGRTYEQYF
.,TRBV5-1,once,TRBJ2-2,TGCGCCAGCAGCTTGACGGGGACGAACACCGGGGAGCTGTTTTTT,CASSLTGTNTGELFF
.,TRBV9,.,TRBJ1-4,TGTGCCAGCAGCTCACTAGGGAGTAATGAAAAACTGTTTTTT,CASSSLGSNEKLFF
.,TRBV19,once,TRBJ1-1,TGTGCCAGTAGTATCGCCAGGAGCATGAACACTGAAGCTTTCTTT,CASSIARSMNTEAFF
.,TRBV5-1,.,TRBJ1-3,TGCGCCAGCAGCCCAGGATCTACTGGAAACACCATATATTTT,CASSPGSTGNTIYF
.,TRBV18,.,TRBJ2-3,TGTGCCAGCTCACCTAATACGATGGGACTGAATTTAGATACGCAGTATTTT,CASSPNTMGLNLDTQYF
.,TRBV20-1,.,TRBJ2-2,TGCAGTGCTGGCGACACCGGGGAGCTGTTTTTT,CSAGDTGELFF
TRBD1,TRBV7-8,.,TRBJ1-2,TGTGCCAGCAGCTCGACAGGGTTACCTAACTATGGCTACACCTTC,CASSSTGLPNYGYTF
.,TRBV6-5,.,TRBJ1-1,TGTGCCAGCAGTTACTGGGGGGAGAACACTGAAGCTTTCTTT,CASSYWGENTEAFF
.,TRBV27,.,TRBJ1-2,TGTGCCAGCAGCATATTTCCAAGTAACTATGGCTACACCTTC,CASSIFPSNYGYTF
.,TRBV28,.,TRBJ1-4,TGTGCCAGCAGTTTGTTGGGGGCCGGGAAAGAAAAACTGTTTTTT,CASSLLGAGKEKLFF
.,TRBV7-2,.,TRBJ1-5,TGTGCCAGCAGCTTATTGGGAGGGGGTCAGCCCCAGCATTTT,CASSLLGGGQPQHF
.,TRBV27,.,TRBJ1-2,TGTGCCAGCAGTTCCTCCGGAGCGGGGGGCTATGGCTACACCTTC,CASSSSGAGGYGYTF
.,TRBV2,.,TRBJ2-1,TGTGCCAGCCGTCACAACGTTTACAATGAGCAGTTCTTC,CASRHNVYNEQFF
TRBD2,TRBV18,.,TRBJ2-1,TGTGCCAGCTCCAGGACTAGCGGGAGGGCGAGCTCCTACAATGAGCAGTTCTTC,CASSRTSGRASSYNEQFF
.,TRBV5-4,.,TRBJ1-2,TGTGCCAGCAGCCCGAAGGCAGGGCTTGACTATGGCTACACCTTC,CASSPKAGLDYGYTF
.,TRBV2,.,TRBJ2-3,TGTGCCAGCAGTGGGGCGGGAAGGGGCACAGATACGCAGTATTTT,CASSGAGRGTDTQYF
.,TRBV5-1,.,TRBJ1-5,TGCGCCAGCAGCCCGGACGGAAATAGCAATCAGCCCCAGCATTTT,CASSPDGNSNQPQHF
.,TRBV6-1,once,TRBJ2-5,TGTGCCAGCACCTTGGGGAGAGGGACCCAGTACTTC,CASTLGRGTQYF
.,TRBV7-2,.,TRBJ2-1,TGTGCCAGCAGCGGGGCAGGTTGGGTTTCCTACAATGAGCAGTTCTTC,CASSGAGWVSYNEQFF
TRBD2,TRBV19,.,TRBJ2-1,TGTGCCAGTAGCCCGGGGGGTTTGAGCGGGAGGGATTACAATGAGCAGTTCTTC,CASSPGGLSGRDYNEQFF
.,TRBV7-9,.,TRBJ1-1,TGTGCCAGCAGCTTAGGACTGGTCGCTGAAGCTTTCTTT,CASSLGLVAEAFF
.,TRBV11-2,.,TRBJ1-1,TGTGCCAGCAGCCCAGATACACGGATTGAAGCTTTCTTT,CASSPDTRIEAFF
.,TRBV2,.,TRBJ1-1,TGTGCCAGCGACGGGAGTCCTGCGGGGGGTAACACTGAAGCTTTCTTT,CASDGSPAGGNTEAFF
TRBD1,TRBV6-1,.,TRBJ2-5,TGTGCCAGCAGATATACAGGGGTAGAGACCCAGTACTTC,CASRYTGVETQYF
.,TRBV4-3,.,TRBJ2-3,TGCGCCAGCAGCCAAGTTCAAGCGGGTTCGTACACAGATACGCAGTATTTT,CASSQVQAGSYTDTQYF
.,TRBV10-2,.,TRBJ2-3,TGCGCCAGCAGCTCACAGGGAGGAGGTACGCAGTATTTT,CASSSQGGGTQYF
.,TRBV9,once,TRBJ2-2,TGTGCCAGCAGCGTAGGACAGGGAGGGACCGGGGAGCTGTTTTTT,CASSVGQGGTGELFF
.,TRBV5-1,.,TRBJ1-1,TGCGCCAGCAGCTTGGCCGGGCGGGAAGCTTTCTTT,CASSLAGREAFF
.,TRBV9,.,TRBJ1-1,TGTGCCAGCAGCGTTGGGGGGGCCAACACTGAAGCTTTCTTT,CASSVGGANTEAFF
.,TRBV2,.,TRBJ2-1,TGTGCCAGCAGGTTGACGACCTACAATGAGCAGTTCTTC,CASRLTTYNEQFF
TRBD2,TRBV5-1,.,TRBJ2-5,TGCGCCAGCAGCTTCATGACTAGCGGGATACAAGAGACCCAGTACTTC,CASSFMTSGIQETQYF
.,TRBV6-5,.,TRBJ1-1,TGTGCCAGCAGTTACTCCGCCGGGATAGGCACTGAAGCTTTCTTT,CASSYSAGIGTEAFF
.,TRBV5-1,.,TRBJ1-1,TGCGCCAGCAGCTTGGTGGGGCAGGACGGGCCCGTGTTT,CASSLVGQDGPVF